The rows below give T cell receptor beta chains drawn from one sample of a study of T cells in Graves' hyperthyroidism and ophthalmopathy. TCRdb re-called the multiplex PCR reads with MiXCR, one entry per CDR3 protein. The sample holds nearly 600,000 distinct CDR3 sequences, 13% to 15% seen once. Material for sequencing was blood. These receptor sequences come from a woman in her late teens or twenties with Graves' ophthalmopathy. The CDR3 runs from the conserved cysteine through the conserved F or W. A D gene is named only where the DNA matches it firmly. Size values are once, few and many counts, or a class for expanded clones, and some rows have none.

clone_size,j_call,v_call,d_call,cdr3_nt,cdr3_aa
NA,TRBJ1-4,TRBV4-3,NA,TGCGCCAGCAGCCAATCATGGGGAAGGAATGAAAAACTGTTTTTT,CASSQSWGRNEKLFF
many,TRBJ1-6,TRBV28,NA,TGTGCCAGCAGGTTTGAAGGGAGCTCCTATAATTCACCCCTCCACTTT,CASRFEGSSYNSPLHF
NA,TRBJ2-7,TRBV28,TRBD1,TGTGCCAGCAGCCCGGGACAGATAGACTACGAGCAGTACTTC,CASSPGQIDYEQYF
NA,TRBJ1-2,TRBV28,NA,TGTGCCAGCAGTGAAGATGCAGGAGACTATGGCTACACCTTC,CASSEDAGDYGYTF
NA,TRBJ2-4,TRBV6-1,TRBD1,TGTGCCAGCAGCCGAGTAGTCGGGCTACAGGGGGCTTTAGGCATTCAGTACTTC,CASSRVVGLQGALGIQYF
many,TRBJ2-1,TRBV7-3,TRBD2,TGTGCCAGCAGCTTAGGGGAGGGCCCCTACAATGAGCAGTTCTTC,CASSLGEGPYNEQFF
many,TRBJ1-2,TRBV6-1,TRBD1,TGTGCCAGCAGTGATACAGGGGGCGCTATATATGGCTACACCTTC,CASSDTGGAIYGYTF
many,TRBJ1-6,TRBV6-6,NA,TGTGCCAGCAGTTACTCGGCCTCCTATAATTCACCCCTCCACTTT,CASSYSASYNSPLHF
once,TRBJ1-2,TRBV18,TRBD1,TGTGCCAGCTCGCGGACCGGGACAGATGGCTACACCTTC,CASSRTGTDGYTF
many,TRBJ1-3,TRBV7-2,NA,TGTGCCAGCAGCTTAAGTACCTACTCTGGAAACACCATATATTTT,CASSLSTYSGNTIYF
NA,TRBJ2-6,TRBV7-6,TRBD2,TGTGCCAGCAGCTTAGTCGGGGGGTCCCCTGGGGCCAACGTCCTGACTTTC,CASSLVGGSPGANVLTF
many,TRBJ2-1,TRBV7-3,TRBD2,TGTGCCAGCAGCGCCGCTAGCGGCTCCTACAATGAGCAGTTCTTC,CASSAASGSYNEQFF
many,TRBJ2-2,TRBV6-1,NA,TGTGCCAGCAGTCCGGGGCGGGGCCTGAACACCGGGGAGCTGTTTTTT,CASSPGRGLNTGELFF
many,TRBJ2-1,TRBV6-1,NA,TGTGCCAGCAGTGAAAAGGCAGTCTCCTACAATGAGCAGTTCTTC,CASSEKAVSYNEQFF
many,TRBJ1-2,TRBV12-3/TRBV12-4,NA,TGTGCCAGCAGCAATACAGGCCGCGACTATGGCTACACCTTC,CASSNTGRDYGYTF
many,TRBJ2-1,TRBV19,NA,TGTGCCAGTAGTATAGGCCCTCCCCAACAGGCTAGCGTGAACTCCTACAATGAGCAGTTCTTC,CASSIGPPQQASVNSYNEQFF
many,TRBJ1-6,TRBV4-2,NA,TGTGCCAGCAGCCTTCCCCTCAGGGAAAATAATTCACCCCTCCACTTT,CASSLPLRENNSPLHF
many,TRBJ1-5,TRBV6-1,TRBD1,TGTGCCAGCACTTCGACAGGGAATCAGCCCCAGCATTTT,CASTSTGNQPQHF
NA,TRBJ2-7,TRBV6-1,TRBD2,TGTGCCAGCAGCCCCAGCGGGAGGGCCTGGTACGAGCAGTACTTC,CASSPSGRAWYEQYF
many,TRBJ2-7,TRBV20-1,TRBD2,TGCAGTGCTAGGTCGACTAGCGGGTCCTACGAGCAGTACTTC,CSARSTSGSYEQYF
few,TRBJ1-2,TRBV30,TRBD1,TGTGCCTGGAGCCACGTCAGGGGGCAGGATGGCTACACCTTC,CAWSHVRGQDGYTF
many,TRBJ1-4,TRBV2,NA,TGTGCCAGCAGCCAGGCGTCAACTAATGAAAAACTGTTTTTT,CASSQASTNEKLFF
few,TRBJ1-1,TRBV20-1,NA,TGCAGTGTTCCGGGGGATACGAACACTGAAGCTTTCTTT,CSVPGDTNTEAFF